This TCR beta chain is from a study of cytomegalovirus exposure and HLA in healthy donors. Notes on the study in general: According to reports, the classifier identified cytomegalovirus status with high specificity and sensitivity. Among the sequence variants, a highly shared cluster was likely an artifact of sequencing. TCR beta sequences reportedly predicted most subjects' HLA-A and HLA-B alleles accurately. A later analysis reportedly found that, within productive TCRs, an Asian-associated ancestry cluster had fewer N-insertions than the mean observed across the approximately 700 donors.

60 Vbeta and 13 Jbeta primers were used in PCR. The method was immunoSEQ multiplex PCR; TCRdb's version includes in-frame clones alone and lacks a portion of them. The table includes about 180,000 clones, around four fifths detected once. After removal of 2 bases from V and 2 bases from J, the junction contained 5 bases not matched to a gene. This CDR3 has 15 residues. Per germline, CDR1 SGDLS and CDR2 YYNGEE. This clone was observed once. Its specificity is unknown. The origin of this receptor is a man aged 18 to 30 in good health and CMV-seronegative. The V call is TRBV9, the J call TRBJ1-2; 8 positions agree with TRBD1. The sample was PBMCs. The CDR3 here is CASSVDRGLNYGYTF. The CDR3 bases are TGTGCCAGCAGCGTTGACAGGGGTCTAAACTATGGCTACACCTTC. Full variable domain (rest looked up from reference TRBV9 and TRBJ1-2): DSGVTQTPKHLITATGQRVTLRCSPRSGDLSVYWYQQSLDQGLQFLIQYYNGEERAKGNILERFSAQQFPDLHSELNLSSLELGDSALYFCASSVDRGLNYGYTFGSGTRLTVV.